Below, one T cell receptor (beta chain) is given with its context. Generated by immunoSEQ multiplex PCR, the TCRdb table keeps only in-frame clones and is missing some. In the table there are 300,000 to 350,000 clones, approximately 90% of which are singletons. This entry comes from a study of blood T cell repertoires in COVID-19. CDR1 SEHNR and CDR2 FQNEAQ come from the germline V gene (reference sequence). The length of the CDR3 is 14 residues. Trimming shortened V by 5 bases and J by 5 bases, and 16 bases separated the two germline ends. This TCR was recovered from a woman aged 25-40 years who had been exposed to COVID-19. The sequenced sample was PBMCs or T cells enriched from blood (not recorded which). V usage is TRBV7-9 and J usage is TRBJ2-7, with TRBD1 as a possible D gene (6 bases). The chain's CDR3 is CASSPSGVSDEQYF. Here the CDR3 DNA reads TGTGCCAGCAGCCCCTCAGGGGTATCCGACGAGCAGTACTTC.